This passage covers 9 T cell receptor beta chains from one sample sequenced in a study of T cells after yellow fever vaccination (dated by TCRdb to 2018 to 2020). Library generation was performed with 5' RACE. The reads were generated on an Illumina NovaSeq 6000. TCRdb reanalyzed the raw reads on its own, using fastp at Q25 for trimming and MiXCR for clone calling, and kept in-frame beta chains. Rows are combined by CDR3 protein, so each entry shows the most common genes and DNA. The sample records over 300,000 distinct CDR3 sequences, 3.6% of which are singletons. Around 22% of the sample goes to the ten largest clones. The intended sense of this specimen's treatment or condition label: live attenuated yellow fever vaccine strain. Specimen: PBMCs, collected on the day of the yellow fever booster vaccination. The receptors originated from a man younger than 35 who received the YFV17D yellow fever vaccine.

The chain links TRBV5-1 to TRBJ2-3, with D possibly being TRBD1 or TRBD2 (6 bases each). The CDR3 runs 18 residues. Per germline, CDR1 SGHRS and CDR2 YFSETQ. V lost 0 bases, J lost 2 bases, and 19 bases lay in between. Here the CDR3 DNA reads TGCGCCAGCAGCTTGGCCATGGAGGCTTGGGGGGCCACAGATACGCAGTATTTT. This sequence encodes CASSLAMEAWGATDTQYF.

This clonotype was recorded many times. The chain couples TRBV7-9 to TRBJ1-1, with D perhaps TRBD1 (5 bases). The V end was cut by 2 bases, the J end by 0 bases, with 7 bases between. The V gene's germline CDR1 is SEHNR and CDR2 FQNEAQ (reference sequence). CDR3 length: 14 residues. This CDR3 is CASSLLTVNTEAFF. The CDR3 coding sequence is TGTGCCAGCAGCTTACTGACAGTGAACACTGAAGCTTTCTTT.

A note on this clonotype: At one end, the junction sequence differs from germline, possibly due to a read error. The chain links TRBV7-9 to TRBJ1-2; TRBD1 matches 8 bases. The CDR3 consists of 14 residues. Germline V gene lookup returns CDR1 SEHNR and CDR2 FQNEAQ (reference sequence). The CDR3 protein is CASSFPGQGVRRSF. The CDR3 DNA reads TGTGCCAGCAGTTTCCCCGGACAGGGAGTCCGTCGGTCCTTC.

The table lists this clonotype with many counts. The gene calls are TRBV7-9 and TRBJ1-5, with D possibly TRBD1 on 6 matching bases. The germline CDR1 and CDR2 sequences are SEHNR and FQNEAQ (reference sequence). V shed 1 base and J shed 4 bases, with 11 bases lying between them. The CDR3 contains 15 residues. The CDR3: CASSLGTAKNQPQHF. The CDR3 DNA sequence: TGTGCCAGCAGCTTAGGGACAGCAAAAAATCAGCCCCAGCATTTT.

This clonotype was seen ten or more times. This chain uses TRBV3-2 with TRBJ2-1. TRBV3-2 is noted as a pseudogene. The length of the CDR3 is 17 residues. This CDR3 is CASSQATRTTHRNEQFF. CDR3 DNA: TGTGCCAGCAGCCAAGCTACCCGTACTACCCATCGGAATGAGCAGTTCTTC.

Many counts were recorded for this clonotype. The CDR3 loop reads CASSSGTYLKETQYF. Written as DNA, the CDR3 is TGCGCCAGCAGCTCGGGGACTTACCTTAAAGAGACCCAGTACTTC. This sequence joins TRBV5-1 and TRBJ2-5, with D maybe TRBD2 (6 bases). From germline, CDR1 is SGHRS and CDR2 YFSETQ. There are 15 residues in the CDR3. The V and J ends lost 3 bases and 3 bases respectively, with 15 bases between them.

This clonotype turned up a few times. J is TRBJ2-7 and V is TRBV6-6; the match to TRBD2 covers 9 bases. Germline CDR1 is MNHNY and CDR2 is SVGAGI (reference sequence). CDR3 length: 18 amino acids. The ends lost 6 bases at V and 3 bases at J; junction bases unmatched: 18. CDR3 bases: TGTGCCAGCAGAGCCCCAACCGGAGCGGGGGGCCCATTCTACGAGCAGTACTTC. Its translation: CASRAPTGAGGPFYEQYF.

This clonotype was observed many times. This chain links TRBV29-1 with TRBJ2-3, with 8 bases matching TRBD1. Germline CDR1 reads SQVTM; CDR2 reads ANQGSEA. V was pared by 4 bases and J by 4 bases, with 1 base of the junction left unmatched. This CDR3 has 12 amino acids. This CDR3 is CSVVQGADTQYF. The CDR3 nucleotides read TGCAGCGTTGTACAGGGGGCAGATACGCAGTATTTT.

This clonotype was recorded a few times. V and J are TRBV30 and TRBJ2-2; maybe TRBD1 (5 bases). Germline V gene sequence: CDR1 GTSNPN, CDR2 SVGIG (reference sequence). The CDR3 is 14 residues long. V was shortened by 0 bases and J by 7 bases, with 12 bases between the two germline ends. In DNA form, the CDR3 reads TGTGCCTGGAGTGTACCCCTAGGGGTCGGGGAGCTGTTTTTT. It codes for CAWSVPLGVGELFF.